This entry lists 25 T cell receptor beta chains sequenced from one sample in a study of T cells in Graves' hyperthyroidism and ophthalmopathy. There were TCR beta CDR3 regions amplified from RNA transcripts. With the HTBI primer set, the TCR CDR3 went through a first round of RT-PCR. MiXCR, run by TCRdb on the multiplex PCR reads, gives a single entry per CDR3 protein. This table holds about 700,000 distinct CDR3 sequences, about 45% found once. The material sequenced was peripheral blood or thyroid tissue (not recorded which). The receptors were sampled from an adult man with Graves' disease, either hyperthyroidism or ophthalmopathy (not recorded which).

This clonotype was counted ten times or more. This chain connects TRBV24-1 to TRBJ1-2, with D maybe TRBD1 (6 bases). Trimming removed 3 bases at V and 2 bases at J, with 12 bases between. Germline V gene data show CDR1 as KGHDR and CDR2 as SFDVKD. This CDR3 comprises 15 residues. This chain's CDR3 is CATSDPGATNYGYTF. The CDR3 nucleotides are TGTGCCACCAGTGATCCAGGGGCAACCAACTATGGCTACACCTTC.

The genes are TRBV7-2 and TRBJ2-7; D might be TRBD1 (6 bases). Deletions cut 4 bases from V and 3 bases from J, with 19 bases between. This CDR3 spans 16 amino acids. Germline values: CDR1 SGHTA, CDR2 FQGNSA. CDR3 loop: CASSSTGAGAYYEQYF. The CDR3 DNA reads TGTGCCAGCAGCTCAACGGGTGCAGGGGCCTACTACGAGCAGTACTTC.

The CDR3 is CASSPTLGQRRTEAFF. The CDR3 DNA is TGTGCCAGCAGCCCCACCCTGGGACAACGGCGAACTGAAGCTTTCTTT. V usage is TRBV7-3 and J usage is TRBJ1-1, with a tentative D call TRBD1 (6 bases). The CDR3 extends over 16 amino acids. The V end lost 5 bases, the J end lost 5 bases, and 21 bases lay between the germline ends. Germline loops: CDR1 SGHTA, CDR2 FQGTGA.

The chain combines TRBV2 with TRBJ1-3; tentative D call: TRBD1 (5 bases). The V and J ends lost 3 bases and 0 bases respectively, with 12 bases between them. Germline CDR1 SNHLY, CDR2 FYNNEI. The CDR3 spans 16 residues. CDR3 coding DNA: TGTGCCAGCAGTGAGGGGGGAGGGACCTCTGGAAACACCATATATTTT. Translating it yields CASSEGGGTSGNTIYF.

This clonotype was observed a few times. The V and J genes are TRBV6-5 and TRBJ2-5, with 8 bases aligning to TRBD2. V dropped 6 bases and J dropped 6; count of bases not matched to a gene: 6. Per germline, CDR1 MNHEY and CDR2 SVGAGI. This CDR3 spans 13 amino acids. CDR3 DNA: TGTGCCAGCAGATTCGGGGGGGCAAAGACCCAGTACTTC. Translated: CASRFGGAKTQYF.

This clonotype was seen a few times. J is TRBJ1-4 and V is TRBV2, with D possibly TRBD1 on 6 matching bases. CDR3 length: 12 amino acids. From germline, CDR1 is SNHLY and CDR2 FYNNEI. The ends were cut back, 1 base at V and 11 bases at J, with 8 bases in the middle. Written as DNA, the CDR3 is TGTGCCAGCAGTGAAGGCGGGGGCAAACTGTTTTTT. It specifies CASSEGGGKLFF.

The J gene is TRBJ2-6, the V gene TRBV12-5, with D tentatively TRBD1 (5 bases). With 4 bases removed from V and 0 bases from J, the gap between germline ends came to 13 bases. Germline V gene data show CDR1 as LGHNT and CDR2 as FRNRAP. CDR3 length: 17 amino acids. The CDR3 DNA is TGTGCTAGTGGTTCGGGCGGACACTTCTCTGGGGCCAACGTCCTGACTTTC. Translated, it gives CASGSGGHFSGANVLTF. Complete variable domain (other parts from reference TRBV12-5 and TRBJ2-6): DARVTQTPRHKVTEMGQEVTMRCQPILGHNTVFWYRQTMMQGLELLAYFRNRAPLDDSGMPKDRFSAEMPDATLATLKIQPSEPRDSAVYFCASGSGGHFSGANVLTFGAGSRLTVL.

The chain is built from TRBV5-1 and TRBJ1-3; D is undetermined. The CDR3 loop spans 17 amino acids. Germline V lookup: CDR1 SGHRS, CDR2 YFSETQ. V lost 4 bases and J 0 bases, leaving 17 bases between the germline ends. The CDR3 reads CASSPGFLASSGNTIYF. The CDR3 region has the DNA TGCGCCAGCAGCCCAGGTTTTCTGGCCTCCTCTGGAAACACCATATATTTT.

Of note for this clonotype: A much larger clonotype is one base distant, so this may be a read error. This chain joins TRBV10-3 and TRBJ1-6; 9 nucleotides match TRBD1. The germline gives CDR1 ENHRY, CDR2 SYGVKD. V dropped 5 bases and J dropped 8; count of bases not matched to a gene: 7. The CDR3 runs 15 residues. CDR3 protein: CAISLDRGGHSPLHF. DNA of the CDR3: TGTGCCATCAGTTTGGACAGGGGAGGACATTCACCCCTCCACTTT.

The J gene is TRBJ1-1, the V gene TRBV20-1; D is uncertain. This CDR3 is built from 13 residues. V was trimmed by 1 base and J by 1 base, leaving 7 bases between them. Germline CDR1 is DFQATT and CDR2 is SNEGSKA (reference sequence). This chain's CDR3 is CSARGSRNTEAFF. CDR3 DNA sequence: TGCAGTGCTAGAGGTTCTCGGAACACTGAAGCTTTCTTT.

For this clonotype: This may stem from a read error, because a much larger clone lies one nucleotide away. V gene TRBV7-9 combines with J gene TRBJ1-1; D perhaps matches TRBD1 (5 bases). Germline V gives CDR1 SEHNR, CDR2 FQNEAQ (reference sequence). This CDR3 is 13 amino acids long. The CDR3 loop is CASSTNDRFEASF. DNA of the CDR3: TGTGCCAGCAGCACGAATGACAGATTTGAAGCTTCCTTT.

The chain recombines TRBV4-1 with TRBJ2-5; D is perhaps TRBD2 (5 bases). In germline, CDR1 is MGHRA, CDR2 YSYEKL. The CDR3 runs to 17 residues. The V gene lost 1 base and the J gene lost 5 bases, with 20 bases spanning the gap. The DNA for the CDR3 is TGCGCCAGCAGCCAAGGGCCGCTTCTAGGGCCGGGGGAGACCCAGTACTTC. It specifies CASSQGPLLGPGETQYF.

This clonotype was counted at least ten times. J is TRBJ2-2 and V is TRBV6-5; perhaps D is TRBD1 or TRBD2 (5 bases each). Between the trimmed V and J ends, which lost 4 bases and 2 bases, there was a span of 8 bases. The length of the CDR3 is 14 residues. The germline gives CDR1 MNHEY, CDR2 SVGAGI. For the CDR3, the DNA is TGTGCCAGCAGTTTTGGGGGTAACACCGGGGAGCTGTTTTTT. This encodes CASSFGGNTGELFF.

The rearrangement uses TRBV7-8 and TRBJ2-7; the D is unclear. The CDR3 runs 14 residues. Germline assignment: CDR1 SGHVS and CDR2 FQNEAQ. V was pared by 5 bases and J by 3 bases, with 14 bases between. The CDR3 reads CASSPHARSYEQYF. The DNA for the CDR3 is TGTGCCAGCAGCCCGCATGCCAGGAGCTACGAGCAGTACTTC.

CDR3 coding DNA: TGTGCCAGCAGTCGGGGGGCTCACTATGGCTACACCTTC. Translated, it gives CASSRGAHYGYTF. V gene TRBV6-1 combines with J gene TRBJ1-2, with D possibly TRBD1 on 6 matching bases. This CDR3 has 13 amino acids. Germline-derived CDR1 and CDR2 are MNHNS and SASEGT. V shed 5 bases and J shed 3 bases, with 10 bases lying between them.

This clonotype was detected a few times. The J gene is TRBJ1-5, the V gene TRBV6-1; D possibly corresponds to TRBD1 (6 bases). Trimming pared 10 bases from V and 3 bases from J, leaving 19 bases between. Germline lookup yields CDR1 MNHNS and CDR2 SASEGT. This CDR3 is built from 15 residues. CDR3 sequence reads: CATTLLTGHNQPQHF. The CDR3 nucleotides read TGTGCCACCACCCTTCTCACAGGGCACAATCAGCCCCAGCATTTT.

The V call is TRBV12-3 or TRBV12-4, the J call TRBJ1-2, with 7 bases matching TRBD1. The CDR3 length is 14 residues. V gave up 6 bases and J gave up 4 bases; unmatched junction bases: 8. DNA of the CDR3: TGTGCCAGCAGCGATACAGGGGAGGGCTATGGCTACACCTTC. The encoded protein is CASSDTGEGYGYTF.

This clonotype came up a few times. V is TRBV12-3 or TRBV12-4 and J is TRBJ1-1; D uncertain. The germline V and J ends were trimmed by 5 bases and 1 base, with 8 bases remaining between them. The CDR3 extends over 13 amino acids. CDR3 sequence: CASSMRANTEAFF. The DNA of the CDR3 is TGTGCCAGCAGTATGCGAGCGAACACTGAAGCTTTCTTT.

This clonotype appeared many times. The chain uses TRBV7-9 and TRBJ1-2; 10 positions agree with TRBD1. The germline gives CDR1 SEHNR, CDR2 FQNEAQ (reference sequence). CDR3 length: 16 amino acids. The V gene end was trimmed by 1 base and the J gene end by 2 bases; junction bases not matched to a gene: 4. Here the CDR3 reads CASSLGGTGENYGYTF. The CDR3 region has the DNA TGTGCCAGCAGCTTAGGTGGGACAGGGGAAAACTATGGCTACACCTTC.

This clonotype was counted between two and nine times. This rearrangement joins TRBV7-8 to TRBJ2-2, with 7 bases fitting TRBD1. With V trimmed by 2 bases and J by 6 bases, 12 bases remained unmatched. This CDR3 spans 17 amino acids. Germline values: CDR1 SGHVS, CDR2 FQNEAQ. CDR3 nucleotides: TGTGCCAGCAGCTTATTAGCTCTCCGGACAGGCCCCGGGGAGCTGTTTTTT. Protein: CASSLLALRTGPGELFF.

Only a few counts were recorded for this clonotype. The V and J genes are TRBV2 and TRBJ1-4; D is undetermined. Germline CDR1 is SNHLY and CDR2 is FYNNEI. Trimming pared 2 bases from V and 6 bases from J, leaving 16 bases between. The CDR3 has 16 residues. The CDR3 loop is CASSERPPRGYEKLFF. The CDR3, as DNA: TGTGCCAGCAGTGAAAGACCCCCGCGTGGTTATGAAAAACTGTTTTTT.

This rearrangement joins TRBV19 to TRBJ1-4; no reliable D call. The CDR3 is made up of 15 amino acids. The germline gives CDR1 LNHDA, CDR2 SQIVND (reference sequence). Deletions cut 6 bases from V and 0 bases from J, with 11 bases between. CDR3 amino acids: CASRPPESTNEKLFF. For the CDR3, the DNA is TGTGCCAGTAGGCCACCGGAATCAACTAATGAAAAACTGTTTTTT.

This clonotype was counted ten times or more. V is TRBV20-1 and J is TRBJ1-5; D not certain. Trimming shortened V by 5 bases and J by 2 bases, and 10 bases separated the two germline ends. Per germline, CDR1 DFQATT and CDR2 SNEGSKA (reference sequence). The CDR3 runs 13 residues. The CDR3 sequence is CSAGGKGNQPQHF. CDR3 DNA: TGCAGTGCTGGAGGTAAGGGCAATCAGCCCCAGCATTTT.

The gene calls are TRBV10-3 and TRBJ1-1; D gene ambiguous. Trimming cost V 2 bases and J 3 bases, with 7 bases left between them. Looked up from germline, CDR1 is ENHRY and CDR2 is SYGVKD. The CDR3 length is 13 residues. The CDR3 loop is CAISEGLDTEAFF. The CDR3 DNA is TGTGCCATCAGTGAGGGCCTGGACACTGAAGCTTTCTTT.

This clonotype was detected ten times or more. The rearrangement joins TRBV6-6 to TRBJ2-5; 10 nucleotides agree with TRBD1. The CDR3 is 13 amino acids. V was clipped by 6 bases and J by 5 bases; unmatched bases: 3. The germline V gene encodes CDR1 MNHNY and CDR2 SVGAGI (reference sequence). DNA of the CDR3: TGTGCCAGCAGGGAGGGACAGGGGGAGACCCAGTACTTC. The encoded protein is CASREGQGETQYF.